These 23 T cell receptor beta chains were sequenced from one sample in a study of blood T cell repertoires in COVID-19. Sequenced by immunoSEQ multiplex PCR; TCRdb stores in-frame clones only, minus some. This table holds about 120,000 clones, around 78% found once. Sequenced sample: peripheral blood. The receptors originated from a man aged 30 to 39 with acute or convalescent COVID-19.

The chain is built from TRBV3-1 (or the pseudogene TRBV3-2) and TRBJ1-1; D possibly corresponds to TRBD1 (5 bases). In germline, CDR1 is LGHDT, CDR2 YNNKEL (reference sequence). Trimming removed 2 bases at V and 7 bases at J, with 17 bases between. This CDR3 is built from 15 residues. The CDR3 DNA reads TGTGCCAGCAGCCAAACCGGGACGGTGGGAGGTGAAGCTTTCTTT. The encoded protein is CASSQTGTVGGEAFF.

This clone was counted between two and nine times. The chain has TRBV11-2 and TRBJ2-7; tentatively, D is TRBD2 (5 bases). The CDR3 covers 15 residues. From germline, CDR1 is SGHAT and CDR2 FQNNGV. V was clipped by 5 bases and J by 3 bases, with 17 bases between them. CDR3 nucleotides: TGTGCCAGCAGCCTCAAATATGGGGAGTTCTACGAGCAGTACTTC. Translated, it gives CASSLKYGEFYEQYF.

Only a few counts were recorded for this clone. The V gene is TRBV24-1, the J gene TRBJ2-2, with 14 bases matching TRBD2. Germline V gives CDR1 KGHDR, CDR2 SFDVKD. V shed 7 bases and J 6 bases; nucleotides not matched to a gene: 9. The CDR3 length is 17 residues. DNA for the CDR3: TGTGCCACCAGCGGGACTAGCGGGAGTTCCTTTCCCGGGGAGCTGTTTTTT. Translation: CATSGTSGSSFPGELFF.

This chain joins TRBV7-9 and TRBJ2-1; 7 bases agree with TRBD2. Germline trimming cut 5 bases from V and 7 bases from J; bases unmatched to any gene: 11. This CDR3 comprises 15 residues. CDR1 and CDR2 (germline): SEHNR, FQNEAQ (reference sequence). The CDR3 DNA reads TGTGCCAGCAGCCCGCCTACTAGCGCTGGGAATGAGCAGTTCTTC. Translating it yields CASSPPTSAGNEQFF.

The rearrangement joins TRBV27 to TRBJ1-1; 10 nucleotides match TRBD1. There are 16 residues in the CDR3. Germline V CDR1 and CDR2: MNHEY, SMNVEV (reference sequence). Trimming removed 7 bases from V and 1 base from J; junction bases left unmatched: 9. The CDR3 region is CASKTRQGAQNTEAFF. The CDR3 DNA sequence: TGTGCCAGCAAAACCCGACAGGGGGCGCAGAACACTGAAGCTTTCTTT.

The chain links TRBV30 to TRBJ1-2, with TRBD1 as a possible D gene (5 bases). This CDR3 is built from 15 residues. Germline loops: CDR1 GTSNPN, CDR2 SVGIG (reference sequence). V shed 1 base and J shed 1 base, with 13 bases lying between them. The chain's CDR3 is CAWSDRTTYNYGYTF. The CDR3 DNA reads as TGTGCCTGGAGTGACAGGACAACCTATAACTATGGCTACACCTTC.

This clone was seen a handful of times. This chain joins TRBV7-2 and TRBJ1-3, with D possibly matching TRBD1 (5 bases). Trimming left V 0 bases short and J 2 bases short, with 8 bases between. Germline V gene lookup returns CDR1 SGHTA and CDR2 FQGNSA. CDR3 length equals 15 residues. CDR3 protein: CASSLALGPGNTIYF. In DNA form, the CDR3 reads TGTGCCAGCAGCTTAGCGCTGGGGCCTGGAAACACCATATATTTT.

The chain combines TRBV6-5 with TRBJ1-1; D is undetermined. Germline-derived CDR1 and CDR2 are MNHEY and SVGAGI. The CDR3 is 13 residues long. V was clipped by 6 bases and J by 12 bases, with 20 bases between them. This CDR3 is CASSSDLWASSFF. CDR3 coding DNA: TGTGCCAGCAGCTCTGACCTTTGGGCGAGTTCTTTCTTT.

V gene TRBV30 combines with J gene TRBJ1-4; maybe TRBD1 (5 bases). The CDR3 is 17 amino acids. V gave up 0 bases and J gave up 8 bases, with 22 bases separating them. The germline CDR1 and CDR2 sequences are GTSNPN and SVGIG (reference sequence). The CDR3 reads CAWSVPSFLGEDEKLFF. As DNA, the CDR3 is TGTGCCTGGAGTGTCCCTTCGTTTTTGGGGGAGGACGAAAAACTGTTTTTT.

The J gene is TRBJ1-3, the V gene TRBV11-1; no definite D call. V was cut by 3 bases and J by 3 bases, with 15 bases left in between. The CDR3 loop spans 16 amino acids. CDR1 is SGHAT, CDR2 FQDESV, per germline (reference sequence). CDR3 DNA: TGTGCCAGCAGCTTTCCCTCGACGGCTAGTGGAAACACCATATATTTT. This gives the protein CASSFPSTASGNTIYF.

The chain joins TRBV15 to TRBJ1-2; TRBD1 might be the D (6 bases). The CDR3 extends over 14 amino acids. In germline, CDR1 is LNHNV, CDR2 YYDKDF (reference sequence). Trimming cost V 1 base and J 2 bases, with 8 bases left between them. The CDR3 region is CATSRGDRNYGYTF. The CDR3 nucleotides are TGTGCCACCAGCAGAGGCGACAGGAACTATGGCTACACCTTC.

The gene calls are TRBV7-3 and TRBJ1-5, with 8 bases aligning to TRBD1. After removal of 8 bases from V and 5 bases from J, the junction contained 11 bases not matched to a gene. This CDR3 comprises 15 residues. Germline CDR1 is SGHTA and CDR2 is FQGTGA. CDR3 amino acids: CASGQGEGLDQPQHF. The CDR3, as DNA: TGTGCCAGCGGACAGGGAGAGGGGTTGGATCAGCCCCAGCATTTT.

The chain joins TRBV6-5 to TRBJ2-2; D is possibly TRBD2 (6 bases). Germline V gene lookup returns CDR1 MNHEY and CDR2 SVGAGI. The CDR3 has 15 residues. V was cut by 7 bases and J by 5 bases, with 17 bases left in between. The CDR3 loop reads CASTKRQGGTGELFF. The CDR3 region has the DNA TGTGCCAGCACCAAGAGGCAGGGAGGAACCGGGGAGCTGTTTTTT.

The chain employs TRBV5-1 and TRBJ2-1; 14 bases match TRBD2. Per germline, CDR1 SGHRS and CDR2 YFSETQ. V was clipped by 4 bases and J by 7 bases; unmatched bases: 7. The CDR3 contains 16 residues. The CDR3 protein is CASSPPGLAGVNEQFF. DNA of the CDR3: TGCGCCAGCAGCCCTCCGGGACTAGCGGGAGTAAATGAGCAGTTCTTC.

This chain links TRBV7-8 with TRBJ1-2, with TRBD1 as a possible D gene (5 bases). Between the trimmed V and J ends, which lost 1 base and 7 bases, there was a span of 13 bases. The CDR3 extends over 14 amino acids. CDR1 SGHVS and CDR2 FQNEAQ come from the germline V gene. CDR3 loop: CASSLVWGGAGYTF. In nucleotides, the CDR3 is TGTGCCAGCAGCTTAGTTTGGGGAGGGGCTGGCTACACCTTC.

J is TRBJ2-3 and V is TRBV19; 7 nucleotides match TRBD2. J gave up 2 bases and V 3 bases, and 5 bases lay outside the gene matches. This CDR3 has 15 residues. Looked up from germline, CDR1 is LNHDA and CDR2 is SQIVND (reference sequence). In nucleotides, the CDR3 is TGTGCCAGTAGTATTGCTAGCGGAATCACAGATACGCAGTATTTT. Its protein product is CASSIASGITDTQYF.

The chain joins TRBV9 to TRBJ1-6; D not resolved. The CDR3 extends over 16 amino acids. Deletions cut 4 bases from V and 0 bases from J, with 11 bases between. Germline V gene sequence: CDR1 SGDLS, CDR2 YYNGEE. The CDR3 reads CASSPSGLSYNSPLHF. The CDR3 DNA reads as TGTGCCAGCAGCCCCTCAGGTCTCTCCTATAATTCACCCCTCCACTTT.

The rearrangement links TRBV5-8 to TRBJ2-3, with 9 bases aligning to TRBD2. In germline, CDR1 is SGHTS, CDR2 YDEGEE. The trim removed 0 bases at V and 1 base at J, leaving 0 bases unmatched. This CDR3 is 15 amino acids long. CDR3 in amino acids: CASSLASGGTDTQYF. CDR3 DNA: TGTGCCAGCAGCTTGGCTAGCGGGGGCACAGATACGCAGTATTTT.

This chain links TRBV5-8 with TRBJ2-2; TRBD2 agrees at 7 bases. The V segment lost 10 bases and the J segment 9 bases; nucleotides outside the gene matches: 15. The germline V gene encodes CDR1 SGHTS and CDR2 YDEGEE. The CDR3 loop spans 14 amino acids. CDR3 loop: CASNPSVTSWELFF. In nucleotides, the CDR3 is TGTGCCTCCAACCCGAGCGTGACTAGCTGGGAGCTGTTTTTT.

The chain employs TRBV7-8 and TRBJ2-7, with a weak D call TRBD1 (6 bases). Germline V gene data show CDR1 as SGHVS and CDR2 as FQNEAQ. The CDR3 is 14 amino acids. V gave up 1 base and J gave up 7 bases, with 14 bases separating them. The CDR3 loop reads CASSLENRASEQYV. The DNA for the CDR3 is TGTGCCAGCAGCTTAGAAAACAGGGCTAGTGAGCAGTACGTC.

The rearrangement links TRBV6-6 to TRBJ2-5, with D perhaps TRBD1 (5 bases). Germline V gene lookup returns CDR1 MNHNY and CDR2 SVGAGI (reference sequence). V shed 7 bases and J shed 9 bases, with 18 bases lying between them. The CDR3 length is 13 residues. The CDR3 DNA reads TGTGCCAGCACCGTCGGTGGGGCTGTAGCCCAGTACTTC. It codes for CASTVGGAVAQYF.

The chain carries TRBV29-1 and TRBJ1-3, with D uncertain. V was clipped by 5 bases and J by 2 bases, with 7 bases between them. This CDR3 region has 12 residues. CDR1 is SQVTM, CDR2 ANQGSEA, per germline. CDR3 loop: CSVRSPGNTIYF. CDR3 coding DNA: TGCAGCGTTAGGAGCCCTGGAAACACCATATATTTT. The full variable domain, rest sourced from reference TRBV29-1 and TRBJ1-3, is SAVISQKPSRDICQRGTSLTIQCQVDSQVTMMFWYRQQPGQSLTLIATANQGSEATYESGFVIDKFPISRPNLTFSTLTVSNMSPEDSSIYLCSVRSPGNTIYFGEGSWLTVV.

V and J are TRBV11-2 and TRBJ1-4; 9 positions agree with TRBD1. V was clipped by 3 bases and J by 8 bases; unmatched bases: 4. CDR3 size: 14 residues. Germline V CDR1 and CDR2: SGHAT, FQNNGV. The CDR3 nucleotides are TGTGCCAGCAGCTTGGACAGGGGAAGGGAAAAACTGTTTTTT. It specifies CASSLDRGREKLFF.